This entry concerns a single T cell receptor beta chain. The antigen is unknown. The PCR employed 60 Vbeta primers together with 13 Jbeta primers. Profiled with immunoSEQ multiplex PCR; TCRdb holds only in-frame clones, not every one. The sample includes around 90,000 clones, roughly 67% seen only once; the top ten take roughly 5.5%. Germline CDR1 SGHDT, CDR2 YYEEEE. V shed 5 bases, J shed 6 bases, and the junction held 11 bases outside the gene matches. The CDR3 extends over 14 amino acids. The sample is drawn from a study of cytomegalovirus exposure and HLA in healthy donors. Across the whole study: Inside one of the first data releases sat tens of millions of unique TCRs taken from HLA-typed donors. Whole-study findings and limits: Earlier findings revealed that most TCR beta V segments proved productive either about 90% or about 30% of the time. It was reported in a later analysis that an Asian-associated ancestry cluster showed fewer N-insertions than the approximately 670-donor mean. Altogether, 150 or so TCR beta chains were recorded as cytomegalovirus-associated.

The material sequenced was PBMCs. The origin of this receptor is a boy between 10 and 17 years old in good health and CMV-seropositive. This sequence joins TRBV5-6 and TRBJ2-7; TRBD1 agrees at 7 bases. Here the CDR3 DNA reads TGTGCCAGCAGTTACGGGGAGTACAGGGGCGAGCAGTACTTC. Encoded protein: CASSYGEYRGEQYF.